The sequence of this T cell receptor beta chain was determined in a study of Graves' ophthalmopathy and Graves' hyperthyroidism. Overall study context: Peripheral blood sampling occurred at initial diagnosis, before any treatment.

A diagnosis was made from clinical symptoms together with serum thyroxine, TRAb, thyroid ultrasound and orbital computed tomography. TCR beta CDR3 amplification used RNA transcripts. RT-PCR was first run with HTBI primers, then multiplex PCR in a second round. TCRdb redid the calling of the multiplex PCR reads with MiXCR, one entry per CDR3 protein. The data contain 150,000 to 200,000 distinct CDR3 sequences, over 35% of them seen just once; the ten biggest clones take up roughly 5.8%. Germline CDR1 KGHDR, CDR2 SFDVKD. The CDR3 is made up of 15 amino acids. Trimming left V 6 bases short and J 3 bases short, with 16 bases between.

The V call is TRBV24-1, the J call TRBJ1-1; D gene unclear. The material sequenced was peripheral blood. The sequence derives from a woman aged 40 to 50 with Graves' ophthalmopathy. CDR3 region: CATSSAPPKDTEAFF. The CDR3 DNA follows: TGTGCCACCAGTTCGGCCCCCCCTAAGGACACTGAAGCTTTCTTT.